This T cell receptor (beta chain) was sequenced in a study of blood T cell repertoires in COVID-19. Study summary: Researchers got acute and convalescent COVID-19 samples from the United States, Italy and Spain.

This clone was seen a few times. V lost 1 base and J lost 2; bases outside the gene matches: 8. Germline loops: CDR1 LNHDA, CDR2 SQIVND (reference sequence). This CDR3 comprises 17 residues. Sequenced by immunoSEQ multiplex PCR; TCRdb stores in-frame clones only, minus some. The sample lists nearly 80,000 clones, approximately 80% occurring once. Material: peripheral blood. J is TRBJ2-7 and V is TRBV19; 10 bases line up with TRBD1. This TCR was recovered from a woman between 65 and 79 years old with acute or convalescent COVID-19. The CDR3: CASSIGRGTGVTYEQYF. The CDR3 nucleotides read TGTGCCAGTAGTATAGGCCGCGGGACAGGGGTTACCTACGAGCAGTACTTC.